Listed below are T cell receptor beta chains from one sample, sequenced in a study of blood T cell repertoires in COVID-19. The assay was immunoSEQ multiplex PCR, and TCRdb's table has in-frame clones only and misses some. The sample shows 200,000 to 250,000 clones, 90% of them seen only once. The sample consisted of PBMCs or T cells enriched from blood (not recorded which). Receptors originate from a man aged 25-45 years who had been exposed to COVID-19. The CDR3 runs from the conserved cysteine through the conserved F or W. D genes are given only for firm matches. A clone size is listed for some rows: how often the clone was seen (once, few, many), or a class if it is expanded.

clone_size	v_call	j_call	d_call	cdr3_nt	cdr3_aa
-	TRBV7-2	TRBJ1-3	-	TGTGCCAGCAGCTTAGTGACAGGCTCTGGAAACACCATATATTTT	CASSLVTGSGNTIYF
-	TRBV10-3	TRBJ1-2	TRBD1	TGTGCCATCCGGGGACAGGTGGGCTATGGCTACACCTTC	CAIRGQVGYGYTF
once	TRBV19	TRBJ2-1	-	TGTGCCAGTAGTATGCGGGACAGTAATGATGAGCAGTTCTTC	CASSMRDSNDEQFF
once	TRBV2	TRBJ1-4	-	TGTGCCAGCAAAGGAGGGCGCTCTGAAAAACTGTTTTTT	CASKGGRSEKLFF
-	TRBV4-2	TRBJ1-5	TRBD1	TGTGCCAGCAGCCAAAGGGGGACAGGGTATAGCAATCAGCCCCAGCATTTT	CASSQRGTGYSNQPQHF
-	TRBV27	TRBJ2-7	-	TGTGCCAGCAGTCTCGGGACTGGATCCACCTACGAGCAGTACTTC	CASSLGTGSTYEQYF
-	TRBV28	TRBJ1-5	TRBD1	TGTGCCAGCAGTATCGGACAGGGTGGTCAGCCCCAGCATTTT	CASSIGQGGQPQHF
once	TRBV6-2/TRBV6-3	TRBJ2-3	TRBD2	TGTGCCAGCAGCCTCGGGACTAGCGGGTCTGGCACAGATACGCAGTATTTT	CASSLGTSGSGTDTQYF
once	TRBV2	TRBJ1-1	-	TGTGCCAGCAGTGAGGGAGACACTGAAGCTTTCTTT	CASSEGDTEAFF
-	TRBV9	TRBJ2-2	-	TGTGCCAGCAGCCCCCGACAGGTCACCGGGGAGCTGTTTTTT	CASSPRQVTGELFF
-	TRBV3-1/TRBV3-2	TRBJ1-2	TRBD1	TGTGCCAGCAGGTCACAGGGGTACACTTCCACCTATGGCTACACCTTC	CASRSQGYTSTYGYTF
few	TRBV7-2	TRBJ2-5	TRBD2	TGTGCCAGCAGCTCGCGACTAGCGGGGGTTCAAGAGACCCAGTACTTC	CASSSRLAGVQETQYF
-	TRBV4-2	TRBJ2-1	TRBD2	TGTGCCAGCAGCTCTCCAAGCGGGGGGGGAGTCAATGAGCAGTTCTTC	CASSSPSGGGVNEQFF
-	TRBV7-9	TRBJ2-7	-	TGTGCCAGCATCCCTCCGGAGGGGCCCACCTACGAGCAGTACTTC	CASIPPEGPTYEQYF
-	TRBV3-1/TRBV3-2	TRBJ2-1	TRBD1	TGTGCCAGCAGCCTAACAGGGGGCCCAAAGCACAATGAGCAGTTCTTC	CASSLTGGPKHNEQFF
once	TRBV7-6	TRBJ2-1	TRBD1	TGTGCCAGCAGCTTAAGAAATACCGGGACAGGGGGCAGGGGTGAGCAGTTCTTC	CASSLRNTGTGGRGEQFF
-	TRBV5-5	TRBJ1-2	-	TGTGCCAGCAGCTTAGCCCCGGGGCGGGAGTATGGCTACACCTTC	CASSLAPGREYGYTF
-	TRBV27	TRBJ2-7	-	TGTGCCAGCAGTTTAAGCCCGTCCGGTATCTACGAGCAGTACTTC	CASSLSPSGIYEQYF
-	TRBV11-2	TRBJ2-7	TRBD1	TGTGCCAGCAGCTTAGACAGGGGGAAATCCTACGAGCAGTACTTC	CASSLDRGKSYEQYF
-	TRBV4-1	TRBJ2-2	-	TGCGCCAGCAAGGAGCCGAACACCGGGGAGCTGTTTTTT	CASKEPNTGELFF
-	TRBV10-3	TRBJ1-1	-	TGTGCCATCAGTGGGCAGGATGGCAACACTGAAGCTTTCTTT	CAISGQDGNTEAFF
once	TRBV5-1	TRBJ1-6	TRBD1	TGCGCCAGCAGCCTTAACCCTCCGGGACAGGGGGTTTATAATTCACCCCTCCACTTT	CASSLNPPGQGVYNSPLHF
once	TRBV13	TRBJ2-6	-	TGTGCCAGCTTCGTGCAGGGGCCCAGCTCTGGGGCCAACGTCCTGACTTTC	CASFVQGPSSGANVLTF
-	TRBV5-1	TRBJ2-5	-	TGCGCCAGCAGCTTGGACAATCAAGAGACCCAGTACTTC	CASSLDNQETQYF
-	TRBV5-1	TRBJ1-3	TRBD1	TGCGCCAGCCACGCGACCGGGACAGCTGGAAACACCATATATTTT	CASHATGTAGNTIYF
-	TRBV10-3	TRBJ2-7	TRBD1	TGTGCCATCAGCGAAAACCGACAGGGCCCCTACGAGCAGTACTTC	CAISENRQGPYEQYF
-	TRBV5-1	TRBJ2-5	-	TGCGCCAGCAGCTGGCGGGGAACCAATGAAGAGACCCAGTACTTC	CASSWRGTNEETQYF
once	TRBV12-5	TRBJ2-1	-	TGTGCTAGTGGTCCAAACACGCAAACCTACAATGAGCAGTTCTTC	CASGPNTQTYNEQFF
-	TRBV19	TRBJ1-2	-	TGTGCCAGTAGTATAGTCCCAGACTATGGCTACACCTTC	CASSIVPDYGYTF
once	TRBV11-2	TRBJ1-2	TRBD1	TGTGCCAGCAGCTTAGATCGGGCAGGGGGCCTCTATGGCTACACCTTC	CASSLDRAGGLYGYTF
-	TRBV5-1	TRBJ1-1	-	TGCGCCAGCAGCACCGTCTCCGGGACGGGGGACACTGAAGCTTTCTTT	CASSTVSGTGDTEAFF